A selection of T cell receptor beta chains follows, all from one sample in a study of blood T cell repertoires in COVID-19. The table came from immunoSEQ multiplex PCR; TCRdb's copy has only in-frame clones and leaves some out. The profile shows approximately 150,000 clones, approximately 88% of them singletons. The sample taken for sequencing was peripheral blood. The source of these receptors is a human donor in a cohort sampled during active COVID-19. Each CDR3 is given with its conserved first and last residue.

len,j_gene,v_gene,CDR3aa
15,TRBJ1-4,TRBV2,CASIEEGQINEKLFF
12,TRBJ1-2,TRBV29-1,CSVAVVPYGYTF
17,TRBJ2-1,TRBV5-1,CASSARTGGLTYNEQFF
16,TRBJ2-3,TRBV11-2,CASSVAGGSSTDTQYF
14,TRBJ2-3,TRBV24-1,CATSGQDRKDTQYF
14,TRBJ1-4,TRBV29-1,CSVQGSTGSEKLFF
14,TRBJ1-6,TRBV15,CATSTGQGASPLHF
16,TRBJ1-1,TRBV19,CASRTPGSSSGTEAFF
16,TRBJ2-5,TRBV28,CASSLSLAGGVETQYF
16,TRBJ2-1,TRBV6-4,CASSDLPGQGTNEQFF
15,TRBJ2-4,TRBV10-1,CASSESDRGQNIQYF
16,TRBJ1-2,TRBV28,CASSSTSFDRVYGYTF
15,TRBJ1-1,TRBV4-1,CASSPVQGLNTEAFF
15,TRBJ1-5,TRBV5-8,CASSVWTVSNQPQHF
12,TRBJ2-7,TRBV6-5,CASRAGGYEQYF
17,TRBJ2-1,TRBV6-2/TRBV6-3,CASSPMWSGSSYNEQFF
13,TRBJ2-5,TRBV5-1,CASSPVAGETQYF
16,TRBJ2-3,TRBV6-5,CASSYSIQSLTDTQYF
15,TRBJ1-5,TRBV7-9,CASSLGTGANQPQHF
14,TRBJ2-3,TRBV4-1,CASSRDMGADTQYF
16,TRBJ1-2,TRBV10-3,CAISESQLRDREGYTF
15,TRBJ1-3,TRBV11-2,CASSPLFGSGNTIYF